The source of this T cell receptor (beta chain) is a study of cytomegalovirus exposure and HLA in healthy donors. Background on the study: HLA-typed donors contributed some 85 million unique TCRs, which were held in an early data release. General study findings and limits: Reports indicated that the classifier achieved high specificity and sensitivity in diagnosing cytomegalovirus status. In a later analysis, most CMV-associated TCR beta chains appeared HLA-restricted.

Donors showed nominal health when sampled, although they likely had unrecorded immune exposures. PCR primers comprised 60 Vbeta and 13 Jbeta primers. Clones were read by immunoSEQ multiplex PCR, and TCRdb kept only the in-frame ones, dropping some. Of around 200,000 clones listed, 65% to 90% were seen once; the top ten hold approximately 2.4%. The CDR3 runs 17 residues. Germline-derived CDR1 and CDR2 are LGHNT and FRNRAP. The J segment lost 1 base and the V segment lost 0 bases, leaving 4 bases of the junction unmatched. In its sample, this clone was seen once. What it recognizes is unknown. Specimen: PBMCs. The V gene is TRBV12-5, the J gene TRBJ2-1; 9 bases map to TRBD2. The receptor comes from a woman aged 45-59 years in good health and CMV-seronegative. CDR3 sequence (DNA): TGTGCTAGTGGTTTGGTAGATACTAGCGGGTCCTACAATGAGCAGTTCTTC. Translation gives CASGLVDTSGSYNEQFF.